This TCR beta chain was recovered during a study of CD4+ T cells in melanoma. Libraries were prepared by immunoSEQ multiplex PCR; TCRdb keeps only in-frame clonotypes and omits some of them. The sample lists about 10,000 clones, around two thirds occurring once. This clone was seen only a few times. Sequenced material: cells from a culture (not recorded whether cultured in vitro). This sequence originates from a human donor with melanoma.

The CDR3 nucleotides are TGCGCCAGCAGCTGGGGAGGGGGCACTGAAGCTTTCTTT. Translation gives CASSWGGGTEAFF. The chain is built from TRBV5-1 and TRBJ1-1; D is perhaps TRBD1 (6 bases). Deletions cut 3 bases from V and 4 bases from J, with 10 bases between. Germline CDR1 SGHRS, CDR2 YFSETQ. The CDR3 contains 13 residues.